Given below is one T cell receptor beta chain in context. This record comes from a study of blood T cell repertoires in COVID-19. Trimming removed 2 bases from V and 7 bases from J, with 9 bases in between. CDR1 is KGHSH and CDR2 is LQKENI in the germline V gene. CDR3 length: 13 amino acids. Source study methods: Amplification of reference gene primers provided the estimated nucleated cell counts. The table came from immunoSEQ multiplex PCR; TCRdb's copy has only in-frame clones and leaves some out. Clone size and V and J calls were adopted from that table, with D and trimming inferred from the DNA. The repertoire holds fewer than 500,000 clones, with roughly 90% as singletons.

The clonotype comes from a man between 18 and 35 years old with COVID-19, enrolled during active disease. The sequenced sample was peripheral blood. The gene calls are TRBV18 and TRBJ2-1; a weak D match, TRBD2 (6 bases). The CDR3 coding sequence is TGTGCCAGCTCACCAGCTGGGAGGAATGAGCAGTTCTTC. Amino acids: CASSPAGRNEQFF.